The next 23 T cell receptor beta chains were all read from a single sample in a study of OX40 agonist ivuxolimab in advanced cancers. Clones were sequenced by immunoSEQ multiplex PCR, and TCRdb holds only the in-frame ones, with some missing. Of about 99,000 clones in the sample, approximately 94% are singletons; the top ten hold about 2.1%. The input for sequencing was CD4+ or CD8+ T cells sorted from blood, taken in a trial of the OX40 agonist ivuxolimab. These receptor sequences come from an adult with an advanced solid tumor such as melanoma, head and neck, liver or kidney cancer.

The chain employs TRBV25-1 and TRBJ2-1; 9 bases fit TRBD2. The CDR3 runs 15 residues. Trimming cost V 8 bases and J 9 bases; bases outside gene matches: 14. The V gene's germline CDR1 is MGHDK and CDR2 SYGVNS. The CDR3 nucleotides are TGTGCCAGCGAACCTGCGGGGGGGTGGTTAAGTGAGCAGTTCTTC. Its translation is CASEPAGGWLSEQFF.

The genes are TRBV19 and TRBJ2-2; D uncertain. CDR1 is LNHDA and CDR2 is SQIVND in the germline V gene (reference sequence). This CDR3 region has 13 residues. With 4 bases removed from V and 8 bases from J, the gap between germline ends came to 11 bases. This CDR3 is CASSTKPSGELFF. The CDR3 DNA sequence: TGTGCCAGTAGTACAAAACCGTCTGGGGAGCTGTTTTTT.

The chain uses TRBV4-1 and TRBJ2-7; D is unclear. V was clipped by 2 bases and J by 3 bases, with 11 bases between them. Germline CDR1 MGHRA, CDR2 YSYEKL. The CDR3 extends over 14 amino acids. The CDR3 spells CASSQSTFGYEQYF. In DNA form, the CDR3 reads TGCGCCAGCAGCCAATCCACCTTCGGCTACGAGCAGTACTTC.

This rearrangement joins TRBV5-8 to TRBJ2-1; 10 bases map to TRBD2. Germline assignment: CDR1 SGHTS and CDR2 YDEGEE. The CDR3 contains 16 residues. Losses at the gene ends were 2 bases for V and 9 bases for J; bases not matched to a gene: 11. The CDR3 protein is CASSFQSLAGEGEQFF. In DNA form, the CDR3 reads TGTGCCAGCAGCTTTCAGAGCCTAGCGGGAGAGGGTGAGCAGTTCTTC.

This chain links TRBV21-1 with TRBJ2-2; the table's TRBD2 call for D was not verified on the DNA. TRBV21-1 is recorded as a pseudogene. The length of the CDR3 is 15 residues. CDR3 DNA: TGTGCCAGCAGGAGCGAGGGTCCGGGCACCGGGGAGCTGTTTTTT. This translates into CASRSEGPGTGELFF.

Turning to this clone: This sample includes further DNA sequences coding for the same CDR3. The V and J genes are TRBV19 and TRBJ1-1, with D possibly being TRBD1 (5 bases). The germline V gene has CDR1 LNHDA and CDR2 SQIVND (reference sequence). Trimming removed 3 bases at V and 2 bases at J, with 10 bases between. The CDR3 contains 14 residues. This CDR3 is CASSIGGANTEAFF. CDR3 DNA sequence: TGTGCCAGTAGTATTGGGGGAGCCAACACTGAAGCTTTCTTT. Complete variable domain (other parts from reference TRBV19 and TRBJ1-1): DGGITQSPKYLFRKEGQNVTLSCEQNLNHDAMYWYRQDPGQGLRLIYYSQIVNDFQKGDIAEGYSVSREKKESFPLTVTSAQKNPTAFYLCASSIGGANTEAFFGQGTRLTVV.

The chain employs TRBV28 and TRBJ2-7, with D maybe TRBD1 (5 bases). Germline lookup yields CDR1 MDHEN and CDR2 SYDVKM. Trimming stripped 5 bases from V and 0 bases from J, with 8 bases between. This CDR3 has 13 residues. CDR3 loop: CASSRQSSYEQYF. The DNA for the CDR3 is TGTGCCAGCAGTCGACAGAGCTCCTACGAGCAGTACTTC.

The chain employs TRBV4-1 and TRBJ1-2; 7 nucleotides match TRBD1. The germline V gene has CDR1 MGHRA and CDR2 YSYEKL. The V segment lost 6 bases and the J segment 3 bases; nucleotides outside the gene matches: 7. The CDR3 is 14 amino acids. The CDR3 DNA follows: TGCGCCAGCAGTCCCGACAGGGTGGACTATGGCTACACCTTC. Protein: CASSPDRVDYGYTF.

V is TRBV27 and J is TRBJ2-7, with 7 bases lining up with TRBD1. Germline-derived CDR1 and CDR2 are MNHEY and SMNVEV (reference sequence). V dropped 4 bases and J dropped 0; count of bases not matched to a gene: 3. This CDR3 has 14 residues. CDR3 in amino acids: CASSSGQSSYEQYF. DNA of the CDR3: TGTGCCAGCAGTTCGGGACAGAGCTCCTACGAGCAGTACTTC.

The chain joins TRBV29-1 to TRBJ2-2, with D maybe TRBD1 (7 bases). The CDR3 has 14 residues. V shed 6 bases and J shed 0 bases, with 11 bases lying between them. Germline V gene data show CDR1 as SQVTM and CDR2 as ANQGSEA. The DNA for the CDR3 is TGCAGCGTCGCGGGACAGTCGAACACCGGGGAGCTGTTTTTT. Amino acids: CSVAGQSNTGELFF.

This sequence joins TRBV6-1 and TRBJ2-7; D may correspond to TRBD1 or TRBD2 (5 bases each). The CDR3 extends over 15 amino acids. Germline-derived CDR1 and CDR2 are MNHNS and SASEGT. Trimming removed 6 bases from V and 3 bases from J, with 18 bases in between. The CDR3 sequence is CASSPYAQGDYEQYF. The CDR3 DNA reads TGTGCCAGCAGCCCCTACGCGCAGGGAGACTACGAGCAGTACTTC.

V and J are TRBV6-1 and TRBJ2-5; 14 bases fit TRBD2. J lost 9 bases, V lost 3 bases, and 6 bases had no gene match. This CDR3 region has 15 residues. Germline CDR1 MNHNS, CDR2 SASEGT. CDR3 sequence: CASSEAGTSGSPQYF. CDR3 bases: TGTGCCAGCAGTGAGGCCGGGACTAGCGGGAGTCCCCAGTACTTC.

The chain is built from TRBV6-1 and TRBJ2-7; TRBD2 matches at 10 bases. In germline, CDR1 is MNHNS, CDR2 SASEGT. The trim removed 4 bases at V and 4 bases at J, leaving 1 base unmatched. CDR3 length: 13 residues. This CDR3 is CASSGTSGYEQYF. In nucleotides, the CDR3 is TGTGCCAGCAGTGGGACTAGCGGTTACGAGCAGTACTTC.

The V gene is TRBV6-5, the J gene TRBJ2-5; D remains ambiguous. The CDR3 runs to 12 residues. Looked up from germline, CDR1 is MNHEY and CDR2 is SVGAGI. V gave up 8 bases and J gave up 5 bases, with 12 bases separating them. The CDR3 DNA sequence: TGTGCCAGCCTCACCCGTAGGGAGACCCAGTACTTC. Translated, it gives CASLTRRETQYF.

The CDR3 DNA follows: TGCAGCGTTGTGCTAACTTCCTACGAGCAGTACTTC. This sequence encodes CSVVLTSYEQYF. This chain connects TRBV29-1 to TRBJ2-7; D remains unclear. Germline-derived CDR1 and CDR2 are SQVTM and ANQGSEA. The CDR3 is 12 amino acids. Trimming pared 4 bases from V and 1 base from J, leaving 8 bases between.

V is TRBV27 and J is TRBJ2-7; TRBD1 or TRBD2 may be the D gene (6 bases each). The CDR3 loop spans 15 amino acids. Between the trimmed V and J ends, which lost 6 bases and 3 bases, there was a span of 18 bases. The germline CDR1 and CDR2 sequences are MNHEY and SMNVEV (reference sequence). The CDR3 spells CASSPGGGRFYEQYF. CDR3 sequence (DNA): TGTGCCAGCAGCCCAGGTGGGGGGCGCTTCTACGAGCAGTACTTC.

The chain links TRBV28 to TRBJ2-1; TRBD2 aligns across 7 bases. The CDR3 spans 15 residues. CDR1 is MDHEN and CDR2 is SYDVKM in the germline V gene. Trimming took 6 bases from V and 4 from J; bases not matched to a gene: 9. This CDR3 is CASRNGLDQYNEQFF. For the CDR3, the DNA is TGTGCCAGCAGAAACGGACTAGACCAGTACAATGAGCAGTTCTTC.

This chain's CDR3 is CAISEPDAGHGYTF. CDR3 coding DNA: TGTGCCATCAGTGAGCCGGACGCGGGCCATGGCTACACCTTC. The V and J genes are TRBV10-3 and TRBJ1-2; no clear D. The CDR3 has 14 amino acids. The germline CDR1 and CDR2 sequences are ENHRY and SYGVKD. With 2 bases removed from V and 6 bases from J, the gap between germline ends came to 13 bases.

The chain combines TRBV7-9 with TRBJ2-1; 7 positions match TRBD2. The CDR3 spans 15 residues. CDR1 is SEHNR and CDR2 is FQNEAQ in the germline V gene (reference sequence). The V gene end was trimmed by 7 bases and the J gene end by 8 bases; junction bases not matched to a gene: 14. CDR3 nucleotide sequence: TGTGCCAGCACCGAGAGCGGGAAAAGTCGCGATGAGCAGTTCTTC. Amino acids: CASTESGKSRDEQFF. Together with reference TRBV7-9 and TRBJ2-1, the CDR3 gives the full variable domain: DTGVSQNPRHKITKRGQNVTFRCDPISEHNRLYWYRQTLGQGPEFLTYFQNEAQLEKSRLLSDRFSAERPKGSFSTLEIQRTEQGDSAMYLCASTESGKSRDEQFFGPGTRLTVL.

V usage is TRBV20-1 and J usage is TRBJ1-2; no clear D. V was trimmed by 6 bases and J by 12 bases, leaving 8 bases between them. This CDR3 comprises 8 residues. Germline V CDR1 and CDR2: DFQATT, SNEGSKA (reference sequence). CDR3 DNA: TGCAGTGCGGGAGCACACACCTTC. Translation gives CSAGAHTF.

The V call is TRBV9, the J call TRBJ2-5; D could derive from TRBD1 or TRBD2 (5 bases each). V gave up 3 bases and J gave up 2 bases, with 8 bases separating them. This CDR3 is built from 13 residues. Per germline, CDR1 SGDLS and CDR2 YYNGEE. CDR3 residues: CASSDGGQETQYF. The CDR3 DNA follows: TGTGCCAGCAGCGATGGGGGTCAAGAGACCCAGTACTTC.

This chain joins TRBV19 and TRBJ2-7; 8 bases align to TRBD1. This CDR3 contains 12 residues. Germline loops: CDR1 LNHDA, CDR2 SQIVND (reference sequence). J gave up 5 bases and V 7 bases, and 4 bases lay outside the gene matches. CDR3 in DNA: TGTGCCAGTAAACAGGGGGACGACGAGCAGTACTTC. It translates to CASKQGDDEQYF.

The rearrangement links TRBV4-3 to TRBJ1-2, with D unresolved. The CDR3 sequence is 19 residues long. Trimming stripped 0 bases from V and 3 bases from J, with 23 bases between. Germline V gene sequence: CDR1 LGHNA, CDR2 YSLEER. CDR3 sequence (DNA): TGCGCCAGCAGCCAAGAAGTGGAGGTGGGAAGGGAGATCTACTATGGCTACACCTTC. Its translation is CASSQEVEVGREIYYGYTF.